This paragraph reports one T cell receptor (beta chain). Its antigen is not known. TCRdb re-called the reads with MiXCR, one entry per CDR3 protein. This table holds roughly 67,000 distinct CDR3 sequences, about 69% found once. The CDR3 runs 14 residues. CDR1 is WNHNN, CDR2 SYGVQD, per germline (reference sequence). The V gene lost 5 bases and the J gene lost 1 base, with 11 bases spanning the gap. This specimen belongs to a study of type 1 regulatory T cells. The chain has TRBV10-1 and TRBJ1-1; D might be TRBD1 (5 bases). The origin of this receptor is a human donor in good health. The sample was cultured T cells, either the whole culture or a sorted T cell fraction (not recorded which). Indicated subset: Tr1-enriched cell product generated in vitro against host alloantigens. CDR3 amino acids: CASSHGAPNTEAFF. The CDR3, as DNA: TGCGCCAGCAGTCATGGGGCTCCGAACACTGAAGCTTTCTTT.